This T cell receptor beta chain was obtained from a study of shared clonotypes between healthy human individuals. With regard to this clone: The antigen remains undetermined.

Measured with immunoSEQ multiplex PCR; TCRdb has only the in-frame clones, and not every one. The sample consists of about 2 million clones, around 96% of them appearing once. The naive CD8 subset, CD45RO-negative cells positively selected for CCR7, excluded terminally differentiated effector memory CD45RA+ cells. The length of the CDR3 is 15 residues. The V segment lost 4 bases and the J segment 5 bases; nucleotides outside the gene matches: 9. Germline CDR1 reads SGHRS; CDR2 reads YFSETQ. Study-level points and caveats: In contrast to clonotypes shared by all four donors, non-shared clonotypes had lower generation probabilities. Memory subsets generally showed smaller estimated richness than naive subsets did. It was observed that roughly 5.5% of naive CD4 clonotypes were shared across several donors.

This sequence originates from a man in his late teens or twenties in good health. Sequenced material: naive CD8+ T cells sorted from blood. The chain joins TRBV5-1 to TRBJ1-1, with 9 bases aligning to TRBD1. CDR3 amino acids: CASSPTGGEGTEAFF. The DNA for the CDR3 is TGCGCCAGCAGCCCGACAGGGGGAGAAGGTACTGAAGCTTTCTTT.